One and the same sample provided the 10 T cell receptor beta chains below, sequenced in a study of T cells after yellow fever vaccination (dated by TCRdb to the late 2010s). Libraries were built with 5' RACE. Sequencing was performed on an Illumina NovaSeq 6000. TCRdb reanalyzed the raw reads on its own, using fastp at Q25 for trimming and MiXCR for clone calling, and kept in-frame beta chains. One record per CDR3 amino acid sequence lists the most common genes and DNA. The sample includes 250,000 to 300,000 distinct CDR3 sequences, with roughly 5% observed a single time. The ten most abundant clones make up under 3.5% of the sample. The treatment or condition label here, explained by the study, means: live attenuated yellow fever vaccine strain. Sequences were derived from CD4+ T cells sorted from PBMCs, sampled on the day of the yellow fever booster vaccination. All receptors come from a man younger than 35 who received the YFV17D yellow fever vaccine.

This chain uses TRBV10-3 with TRBJ1-4; D unresolved. The CDR3 is made up of 13 amino acids. V lost 6 bases and J lost 0, with 5 bases in between. Germline CDR1 is ENHRY and CDR2 is SYGVKD. The DNA for the CDR3 is TGTGCCATCAGGGATGCAACTAATGAAAAACTGTTTTTT. Its protein is CAIRDATNEKLFF.

The chain uses TRBV5-4 and TRBJ1-2; 8 bases are shared with TRBD1. The CDR3 sequence is 15 residues long. V was clipped by 4 bases and J by 4 bases; unmatched bases: 9. Germline V lookup: CDR1 SGHNT, CDR2 YYREEE (reference sequence). The CDR3 protein is CASSGGGQGSYGYTF. The CDR3 nucleotides read TGTGCCAGCAGCGGGGGTGGACAGGGAAGCTATGGCTACACCTTC. The full variable domain, with the rest looked up from reference TRBV5-4 and TRBJ1-2, is ETGVTQSPTHLIKTRGQQVTLRCSSQSGHNTVSWYQQALGQGPQFIFQYYREEENGRGNFPPRFSGLQFPNYSSELNVNALELDDSALYLCASSGGGQGSYGYTFGSGTRLTVV.

This clonotype was recorded at least ten times. The CDR3 protein is CASSPARRTEAFF. The CDR3 nucleotides read TGTGCCAGCAGTCCCGCCCGTCGCACTGAAGCTTTCTTT. The chain is built from TRBV12-3 or TRBV12-4 and TRBJ1-1; D is ambiguous. The CDR3 sequence is 13 residues long. V was clipped by 5 bases and J by 4 bases, with 11 bases between them.

V and J are TRBV7-2 and TRBJ2-1, with no clear D. The germline V gene encodes CDR1 SGHTA and CDR2 FQGNSA. Deletions cut 5 bases from V and 3 bases from J, with 8 bases between. The CDR3 runs 13 residues. The CDR3 region is CASSPGNYNEQFF. CDR3 coding DNA: TGTGCCAGCAGCCCCGGCAACTACAATGAGCAGTTCTTC.

This clonotype has a handful of counts. The V and J genes are TRBV19 and TRBJ2-2, with 11 bases fitting TRBD1. This CDR3 has 15 amino acids. The germline V gene has CDR1 LNHDA and CDR2 SQIVND (reference sequence). V shed 9 bases, J shed 2 bases, and the junction held 5 bases outside the gene matches. The CDR3 DNA reads as TGTGCCAGCTCCGGGACAGGGGGTAACACCGGGGAGCTGTTTTTT. This sequence encodes CASSGTGGNTGELFF.

This chain links TRBV25-1 with TRBJ1-6; D perhaps matches TRBD1 (5 bases). The V end was cut by 3 bases, the J end by 9 bases, with 15 bases between. This CDR3 contains 15 residues. Germline-derived CDR1 and CDR2 are MGHDK and SYGVNS. Here the CDR3 reads CASSDWSEGFSPLHF. CDR3 sequence (DNA): TGTGCCAGCAGTGATTGGTCCGAGGGGTTTTCACCCCTCCACTTT.

This clonotype was seen ten or more times. The V and J genes are TRBV20-1 and TRBJ1-5, with no clear D. Germline CDR1 reads DFQATT; CDR2 reads SNEGSKA (reference sequence). With 1 base removed from V and 4 bases from J, the gap between germline ends came to 8 bases. This CDR3 has 13 residues. The CDR3 DNA sequence: TGCAGTGCTAGAGCCAGGCTTAATCAGCCCCAGCATTTT. Encoded protein: CSARARLNQPQHF.

In DNA, the CDR3 is TGCAGTGCTACACAGGGGTCCATGAACACTGAAGCTTTCTTT. Encoded protein: CSATQGSMNTEAFF. V and J are TRBV20-1 and TRBJ1-1, with 7 positions matching TRBD1. Germline-derived CDR1 and CDR2 are DFQATT and SNEGSKA (reference sequence). This CDR3 contains 14 residues. The trim removed 4 bases at V and 0 bases at J, leaving 5 bases unmatched.

This clonotype was recorded a few times. The V and J genes are TRBV12-3 or TRBV12-4 and TRBJ1-2, with a possible D match to TRBD1 (5 bases). The CDR3 has 13 amino acids. V shed 7 bases and J shed 4 bases, with 13 bases lying between them. CDR3 in amino acids: CASTPGQSYGYTF. CDR3 coding DNA: TGTGCCAGCACCCCCGGACAATCCTATGGCTACACCTTC.

This clonotype appeared many times. The chain is built from TRBV7-2 and TRBJ2-4; no clear D. The V end lost 5 bases, the J end lost 4 bases, and 6 bases lay between the germline ends. This CDR3 contains 12 residues. The germline V gene encodes CDR1 SGHTA and CDR2 FQGNSA. CDR3 amino acids: CASSLLKNIQYF. The CDR3 DNA reads TGTGCCAGCAGCCTACTTAAAAACATTCAGTACTTC.